This T cell receptor (beta chain) was captured in a study of technical replicates of blood from a handful of donors. TCRdb's copy holds only in-frame clones and misses some; the assay was immunoSEQ multiplex PCR. In the table there are about 81,000 clones, approximately 96% of which are singletons. From germline, CDR1 is SGHTA and CDR2 FQGTGA. Trimming pared 2 bases from V and 7 bases from J, leaving 8 bases between. The CDR3 is made up of 13 amino acids. Sequencing used T cells isolated from PBMCs. The receptor was derived from a human donor in good health. The chain couples TRBV7-3 to TRBJ2-2; D might be TRBD1 (5 bases). CDR3 amino acids: CASSLSGIGELFF. As DNA, the CDR3 is TGTGCCAGCAGCTTATCAGGGATCGGGGAGCTGTTTTTT. The variable domain in full, with the rest retrieved from reference TRBV7-3 and TRBJ2-2, is GAGVSQTPSNKVTEKGKYVELRCDPISGHTALYWYRQSLGQGPEFLIYFQGTGAADDSGLPNDRFFAVRPEGSVSTLKIQRTERGDSAVYLCASSLSGIGELFFGEGSRLTVL.